This T cell receptor beta chain was obtained from a study of shared clonotypes between healthy human individuals. The germline V gene has CDR1 MDHEN and CDR2 SYDVKM. The CDR3 spans 15 residues. After removal of 4 bases from V and 2 bases from J, the junction contained 8 bases not matched to a gene. Sorted subsets were amplified in replicate PCRs using around 220 ng DNA, about 30,000 T cell genomes. Sequencing used immunoSEQ multiplex PCR; TCRdb keeps in-frame clones, though not all of them. The sample lists 2 million to 2.5 million clones; approximately 94% were seen once. CD45RO-negative cells were positively selected for CCR7, leaving out terminally differentiated effector memory CD45RA+ cells. Only Caucasian adults living in Nashville, Tennessee served as donors. This clone is a singleton in its sample. Its target is not known. At the DNA level, this CDR3 is encoded by other sequences in the same sample as well.

Study results and limitations: Represented diversity (both genetic and exposure-history) was limited by the small number of donors.

The material sequenced was naive CD8+ T cells from PBMCs. The V gene is TRBV28, the J gene TRBJ2-7; 7 bases fit TRBD1. The clonotype comes from a man aged 18 to 29 in good health. Some clones in this sample may be carry-over from other donors' samples. CDR3 DNA sequence: TGTGCCAGCAGTTCACGACAGGGTGGTACCTACGAGCAGTACTTC. Translated: CASSSRQGGTYEQYF.